Listed here are 22 T cell receptor beta chains from one sample, sequenced in a study of follicular helper T cells after annual influenza vaccination (TCRdb year 2017). Library construction relied on the immunoSEQ multiplex PCR assay. TCRdb mirrors the immuneACCESS table, restricted to in-frame sequences. Some clones are absent from its copies; in checked studies, under half trace to an unresolved V gene, and the reason for the others is unknown. For this sample there are approximately 11,000 clones; roughly four fifths appear just once. The ten largest make up around 0.9% of the sample. The sequencing here drew on CXCR5- memory CD4+ T cells sorted from blood, taken 6 weeks after influenza vaccination. In light of the paper, this sample's cell subset or site label describes: CXCR5- memory CD4 T cells. The receptor set was obtained from an adult who received the influenza vaccine.

CDR3 bases: TGTGCCAGCAGGAATACAGGGGGCGGCTTTAATTCACCCCTCCACTTT. Protein product: CASRNTGGGFNSPLHF. The chain has TRBV7-9 and TRBJ1-6; 9 bases are shared with TRBD1. The germline V gene encodes CDR1 SEHNR and CDR2 FQNEAQ (reference sequence). The CDR3 runs to 16 residues. Trimming took 6 bases from V and 6 from J; bases not matched to a gene: 9.

The chain employs TRBV6-1 and TRBJ2-3; 9 positions agree with TRBD2. Per the germline V gene, CDR1 is MNHNS and CDR2 is SASEGT. Trimming removed 2 bases from V and 7 bases from J; junction bases left unmatched: 7. This CDR3 has 15 residues. The CDR3 reads CASSELAGESNTQYF. Here the CDR3 DNA reads TGTGCCAGCAGTGAATTAGCGGGAGAGTCAAATACGCAGTATTTT.

This clone was counted once. The chain couples TRBV6-1 to TRBJ2-7; 7 nucleotides line up with TRBD2. The CDR3 sequence is 13 residues long. Germline V gene sequence: CDR1 MNHNS, CDR2 SASEGT. J gave up 3 bases and V 5 bases, and 4 bases lay outside the gene matches. CDR3 sequence: CASSRREDYEQYF. CDR3 bases: TGTGCCAGCAGTCGACGGGAGGACTACGAGCAGTACTTC.

The gene calls are TRBV19 and TRBJ2-7, with 10 bases aligning to TRBD2. Germline assignment: CDR1 LNHDA and CDR2 SQIVND (reference sequence). Losses at the gene ends were 3 bases for V and 4 bases for J; bases not matched to a gene: 6. The CDR3 sequence is 15 residues long. This CDR3 is CASSIHPSGGYEQYF. The CDR3 coding sequence is TGTGCCAGTAGTATCCACCCTAGCGGGGGATACGAGCAGTACTTC.

The CDR3 region has the DNA TGTGCCAGTAGTAAGCTCCTTAGCGGCGGGGAGCTGTTTTTT. Its protein product is CASSKLLSGGELFF. This chain joins TRBV19 and TRBJ2-2; maybe TRBD2 (6 bases). Looked up from germline, CDR1 is LNHDA and CDR2 is SQIVND (reference sequence). The CDR3 sequence is 14 residues long. Trimming took off 4 bases at V and 7 bases at J, with 13 bases between the two ends.

This chain connects TRBV5-4 to TRBJ2-7; perhaps TRBD1 as D (5 bases). This CDR3 contains 15 residues. The V gene's germline CDR1 is SGHNT and CDR2 YYREEE (reference sequence). The V end was cut by 0 bases, the J end by 7 bases, with 17 bases between. CDR3 protein: CASSLARQGRHEQYF. For the CDR3, the DNA is TGTGCCAGCAGCTTGGCCAGGCAGGGCCGCCATGAGCAGTACTTC.

This clone has more than one count but fewer than ten. The gene calls are TRBV10-2 and TRBJ2-2; unclear D gene. Germline assignment: CDR1 WSHSY and CDR2 SAAADI. Trimming took 2 bases from V and 6 from J, leaving 7 bases between them. This CDR3 spans 13 amino acids. CDR3 nucleotides: TGCGCCAGCAGTGAGCAATACCCCGGGGAGCTGTTTTTT. It translates to CASSEQYPGELFF.

CDR3 nucleotide sequence: TGCAGCGTTGAAGGGACAGGGGGCTGGTACACTGAAGCTTTCTTT. It codes for CSVEGTGGWYTEAFF. The chain links TRBV29-1 to TRBJ1-1; the match to TRBD1 covers 11 bases. The ends lost 1 base at V and 3 bases at J; junction bases unmatched: 4. CDR1 is SQVTM and CDR2 is ANQGSEA in the germline V gene. This CDR3 is built from 15 residues.

This chain joins TRBV6-6 and TRBJ2-3; no clear D gene. This CDR3 is 13 amino acids long. Between the trimmed V and J ends, which lost 7 bases and 1 base, there was a span of 9 bases. Germline V gene lookup returns CDR1 MNHNY and CDR2 SVGAGI (reference sequence). CDR3 bases: TGTGCCAGCATAGACGGAGGCACAGATACGCAGTATTTT. Translated: CASIDGGTDTQYF.

V usage is TRBV11-2 and J usage is TRBJ1-6, with D unclear. This CDR3 has 16 amino acids. V dropped 0 bases and J dropped 9 bases, with 15 bases sitting between them. Looked up from germline, CDR1 is SGHAT and CDR2 is FQNNGV. The CDR3 DNA is TGTGCCAGCAGCTTAGATGGGCCGGTTATGGTTTCACCCCTCCACTTT. Translated, it gives CASSLDGPVMVSPLHF.

This chain uses TRBV29-1 with TRBJ2-5, with D unresolved. Looked up from germline, CDR1 is SQVTM and CDR2 is ANQGSEA. Between the trimmed V and J ends, which lost 5 bases and 2 bases, there was a span of 12 bases. The length of the CDR3 is 13 residues. The CDR3 reads CSVRRHGQETQYF. The CDR3 DNA reads TGCAGCGTTCGTCGGCACGGACAAGAGACCCAGTACTTC.

This clone appeared once. The chain is built from TRBV28 and TRBJ1-1, with 9 bases matching TRBD1. The CDR3 runs to 13 residues. Trimming cost V 8 bases and J 6 bases; bases outside gene matches: 7. Germline assignment: CDR1 MDHEN and CDR2 SYDVKM. The CDR3 reads CASGTGSRAEAFF. In nucleotides, the CDR3 is TGTGCCAGCGGGACAGGGTCTAGGGCTGAAGCTTTCTTT.

In its sample, this clone was seen a few times. J is TRBJ2-7 and V is TRBV28; D tentatively reads TRBD1 or TRBD2 (5 bases each). The V gene's germline CDR1 is MDHEN and CDR2 SYDVKM. This CDR3 region has 14 residues. The V end lost 5 bases, the J end lost 4 bases, and 15 bases lay between the germline ends. In DNA form, the CDR3 reads TGTGCCAGCAGTCCAACTAGGGGCCGTTACGAGCAGTACTTC. It specifies CASSPTRGRYEQYF.

V and J are TRBV7-2 and TRBJ2-2, with a possible D match to TRBD1 (6 bases). V dropped 2 bases and J dropped 5 bases, with 6 bases sitting between them. CDR3 size: 13 residues. Germline CDR1 SGHTA, CDR2 FQGNSA. The CDR3, as DNA: TGTGCCAGCAGCTTACAGGGGACCGGGGAGCTGTTTTTT. Its protein product is CASSLQGTGELFF.

V usage is TRBV28 and J usage is TRBJ2-7, with TRBD1 matching 11 bases. The germline V gene has CDR1 MDHEN and CDR2 SYDVKM. CDR3 length equals 13 residues. The ends lost 4 bases at V and 6 bases at J; junction bases unmatched: 2. The CDR3 coding sequence is TGTGCCAGCAGTTCGGGACAGGGGGGCGAGCAGTACTTC. Translation: CASSSGQGGEQYF.

The DNA of the CDR3 is TGTGCCAGCAGCTTAGACAGGGGGCGCCGGGGCACCGGGGAGCTGTTTTTT. Its translation: CASSLDRGRRGTGELFF. V usage is TRBV7-9 and J usage is TRBJ2-2, with TRBD1 identical over 9 bases. The trim removed 1 base at V and 4 bases at J, leaving 7 bases unmatched. Germline-derived CDR1 and CDR2 are SEHNR and FQNEAQ (reference sequence). This CDR3 is 17 amino acids long. Complete variable domain (other parts from reference TRBV7-9 and TRBJ2-2): DTGVSQNPRHKITKRGQNVTFRCDPISEHNRLYWYRQTLGQGPEFLTYFQNEAQLEKSRLLSDRFSAERPKGSFSTLEIQRTEQGDSAMYLCASSLDRGRRGTGELFFGEGSRLTVL.

This clone has only a few counts. The chain couples TRBV4-1 to TRBJ1-1; possibly TRBD1 for D (5 bases). Trimming took 4 bases from V and 1 from J, leaving 13 bases between them. The CDR3 runs 15 residues. From germline, CDR1 is MGHRA and CDR2 YSYEKL. Here the CDR3 reads CASSPGQGPNTEAFF. The CDR3 DNA follows: TGCGCCAGCAGCCCGGGGCAGGGTCCGAACACTGAAGCTTTCTTT.

In the case of this clone: The junction does not match germline at one end; this may be a read error. The V and J genes are TRBV9 and TRBJ2-2; tentative D call: TRBD2 (5 bases). CDR3 size: 15 residues. Germline assignment: CDR1 SGDLS and CDR2 YYNGEE. CDR3 loop: CASSVALLNTGELVF. The CDR3 bases are TGTGCCAGCAGCGTAGCACTACTGAACACCGGGGAGCTGGTTTTT.

The chain combines TRBV6-6 with TRBJ2-5; the match to TRBD1 covers 9 bases. V lost 6 bases to trimming and J lost 2 bases; unmatched junction nucleotides: 4. Per germline, CDR1 MNHNY and CDR2 SVGAGI (reference sequence). This CDR3 comprises 14 residues. CDR3 DNA: TGTGCCAGCAGACCCGGACAGGGGCAAGAGACCCAGTACTTC. Its translation: CASRPGQGQETQYF.

CDR3 protein: CASGLGTSGAYNEQFF. The CDR3 DNA is TGTGCTAGTGGTTTGGGGACTAGCGGGGCCTACAATGAGCAGTTCTTC. The V call is TRBV12-5, the J call TRBJ2-1; 12 bases fit TRBD2. The CDR3 extends over 16 amino acids. Germline V gene data show CDR1 as LGHNT and CDR2 as FRNRAP. The trim removed 1 base at V and 2 bases at J, leaving 0 bases unmatched.

Regarding this clone: Germline is not matched at one junction end, which may reflect a read error. This chain joins TRBV2 and TRBJ1-2; D is ambiguous. This CDR3 has 11 amino acids. CDR1 is SNHLY, CDR2 FYNNEI, per germline. In nucleotides, the CDR3 is TGTGCCAGCAGTGCGGACTACGGCTACACCTTC. This translates into CASSADYGYTF.

The chain is built from TRBV28 and TRBJ2-2; 11 positions match TRBD1. V lost 2 bases and J lost 5; bases outside the gene matches: 1. The CDR3 totals 15 residues. CDR1 and CDR2 from the germline V gene are MDHEN and SYDVKM. This chain's CDR3 is CASSLGQGATGELFF. In DNA form, the CDR3 reads TGTGCCAGCAGTTTAGGACAGGGGGCGACCGGGGAGCTGTTTTTT.